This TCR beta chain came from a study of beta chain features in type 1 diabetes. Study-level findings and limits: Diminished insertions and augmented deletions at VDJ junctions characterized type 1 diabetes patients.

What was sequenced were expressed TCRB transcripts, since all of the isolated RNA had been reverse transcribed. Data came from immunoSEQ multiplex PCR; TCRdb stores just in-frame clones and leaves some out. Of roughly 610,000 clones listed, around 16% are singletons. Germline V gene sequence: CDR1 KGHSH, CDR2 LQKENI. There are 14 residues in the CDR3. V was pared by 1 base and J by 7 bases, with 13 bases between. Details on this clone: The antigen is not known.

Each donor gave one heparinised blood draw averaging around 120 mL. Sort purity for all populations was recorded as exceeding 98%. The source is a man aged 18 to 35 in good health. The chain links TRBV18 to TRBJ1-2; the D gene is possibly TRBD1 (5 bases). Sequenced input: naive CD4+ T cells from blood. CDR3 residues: CASSPLSGGSGYTF. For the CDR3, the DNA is TGTGCCAGCTCACCACTATCTGGGGGTAGTGGCTACACCTTC.